This T cell receptor beta chain was identified during a study of CD8 T cells in ankylosing spondylitis (dated 2017 in TCRdb). Concerning the study at large: The study set out to find disease-linked TCR variants by profiling T cell receptor beta repertoires in ankylosing spondylitis patients and healthy donors. The full study cohort comprised about 25 ankylosing spondylitis patients and 85 to 120 healthy donors. Peripheral blood was sampled, and synovial fluid was also collected from ankylosing spondylitis patients. Overall study results and their limits: A TCR beta motif of about eight highly homologous amino acid variants appeared characteristic of blood from ankylosing spondylitis patients. The disease-linked clones were reported as significantly enriched in matched synovial fluid samples from ankylosing spondylitis patients. Some TCR beta motif variants had previously been reported in synovial fluid and blood of reactive arthritis patients, which suggested common disease-initiation mechanisms. In peripheral blood, the disease-linked clones were found at relatively low frequencies and had a CD8+ phenotype.

Sequencing was performed on an Illumina HiSeq 2500. Quantitative 5'-RACE with molecular barcodes was used to prepare TCR beta libraries. The authors' pipeline ran thus. A new computational method, built on a probabilistic model of VDJ rearrangement, was used to identify disease-linked TCR variants. The public reads were reanalyzed by TCRdb: fastp trimming at Q25, MiXCR alignment, in-frame beta chains only. Identical CDR3 protein sequences are pooled into one entry, listed with their most common genes and DNA. These V and J calls derive from TCRdb rather than the authors' analysis. This sample gives 500,000 to 550,000 distinct CDR3 sequences in total; roughly 12% of them show up just once. The top ten clones comprise 6.8% of the sample. Points on this clonotype: Its antigen is unknown. Per-base qualities were not stored, and no clone one base away is much larger.

The CDR3 contains 16 residues, cysteine and phenylalanine counted. Here the CDR3 DNA is all that survives: 48 bases in frame from base 1. The V end gives up 5 bases and the J end 3 bases, leaving 10 bases in the junction not matched to a gene. CDR1 and CDR2, per the germline V gene, are SGHVS and FQNEAQ. The rearranged segments are TRBV7-8 and TRBJ2-1, with 7 junctional bases fitting TRBD2. This receptor was obtained from a male donor with ankylosing spondylitis. Sequencing was carried out using blood, either unsorted or a sorted T cell fraction (not recorded which). The sequence in DNA is TGTGCCAGCAGCCAGCCGCTAGCGGAGAGCTACAATGAGCAGTTCTTC. Its protein product is CASSQPLAESYNEQFF. With the rest looked up from the reference TRBV7-8 and TRBJ2-1 genes rather than sequenced, the full variable domain is GAGVSQSPRYKVAKRGQDVALRCDPISGHVSLFWYQQALGQGPEFLTYFQNEAQLDKSGLPSDRFFAERPEGSVSTLKIQRTQQEDSAVYLCASSQPLAESYNEQFFGPGTRLTVL.